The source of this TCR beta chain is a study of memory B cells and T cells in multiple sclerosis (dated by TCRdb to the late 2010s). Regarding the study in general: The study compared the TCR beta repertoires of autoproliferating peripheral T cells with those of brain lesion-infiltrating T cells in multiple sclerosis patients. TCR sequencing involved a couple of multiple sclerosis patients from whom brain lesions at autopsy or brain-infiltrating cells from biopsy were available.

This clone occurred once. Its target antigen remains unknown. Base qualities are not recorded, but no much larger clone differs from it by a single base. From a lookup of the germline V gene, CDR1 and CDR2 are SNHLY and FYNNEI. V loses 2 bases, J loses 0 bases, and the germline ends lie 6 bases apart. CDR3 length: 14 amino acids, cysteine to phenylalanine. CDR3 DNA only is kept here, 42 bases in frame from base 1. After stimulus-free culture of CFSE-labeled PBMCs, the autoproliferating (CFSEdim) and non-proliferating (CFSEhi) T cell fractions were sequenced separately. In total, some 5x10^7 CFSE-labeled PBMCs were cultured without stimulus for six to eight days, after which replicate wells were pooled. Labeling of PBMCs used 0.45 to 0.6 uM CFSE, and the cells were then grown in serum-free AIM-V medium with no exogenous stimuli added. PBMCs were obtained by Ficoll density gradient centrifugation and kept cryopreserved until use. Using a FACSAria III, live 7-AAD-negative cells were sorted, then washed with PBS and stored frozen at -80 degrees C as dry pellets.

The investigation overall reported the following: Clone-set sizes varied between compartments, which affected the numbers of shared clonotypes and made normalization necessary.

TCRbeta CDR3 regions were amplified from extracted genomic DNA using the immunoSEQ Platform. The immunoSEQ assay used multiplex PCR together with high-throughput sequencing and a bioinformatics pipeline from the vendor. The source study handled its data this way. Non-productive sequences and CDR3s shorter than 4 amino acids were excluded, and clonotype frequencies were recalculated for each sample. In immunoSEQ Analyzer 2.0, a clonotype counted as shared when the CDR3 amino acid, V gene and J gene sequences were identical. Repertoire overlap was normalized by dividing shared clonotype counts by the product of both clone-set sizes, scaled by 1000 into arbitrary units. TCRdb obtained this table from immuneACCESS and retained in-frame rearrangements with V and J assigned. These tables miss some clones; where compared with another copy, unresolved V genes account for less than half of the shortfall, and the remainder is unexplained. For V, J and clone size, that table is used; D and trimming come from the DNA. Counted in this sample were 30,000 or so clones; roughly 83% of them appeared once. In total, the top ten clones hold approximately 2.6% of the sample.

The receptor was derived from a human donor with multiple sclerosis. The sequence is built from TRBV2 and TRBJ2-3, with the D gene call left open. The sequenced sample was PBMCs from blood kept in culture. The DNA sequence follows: TGTGCCAGCAGTGAAAACCTAAGCACAGATACGCAGTATTTT. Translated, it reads CASSENLSTDTQYF.